A single sample is the source of the 14 T cell receptor beta chains below, sequenced in a study of cytomegalovirus exposure and HLA in healthy donors. Researchers ran the PCR with 60 Vbeta and 13 Jbeta primers. Here immunoSEQ multiplex PCR was the method, and the copy in TCRdb shows in-frame clones only, minus some. The sample includes 150,000 to 180,000 clones, 80% of them seen just once. The sample comprised PBMCs. These receptors all come from a man aged 25 to 40 in good health and CMV-seropositive.

This chain links TRBV28 with TRBJ2-7; 9 bases match TRBD1. J gave up 4 bases and V 8 bases, and 6 bases lay outside the gene matches. This CDR3 is 13 amino acids long. CDR1 and CDR2 (germline): MDHEN, SYDVKM. The CDR3 region is CASVGQGFYEQYF. CDR3 in DNA: TGTGCCAGCGTGGGACAGGGATTTTACGAGCAGTACTTC.

This chain joins TRBV6-6 and TRBJ2-2, with TRBD2 matching 8 bases. The J segment lost 3 bases and the V segment lost 6 bases, leaving 3 bases of the junction unmatched. CDR3 length equals 14 residues. CDR1 MNHNY and CDR2 SVGAGI come from the germline V gene (reference sequence). CDR3 nucleotide sequence: TGTGCCAGCAGAGCGGGAGTCTACACCGGGGAGCTGTTTTTT. It translates to CASRAGVYTGELFF.

The chain recombines TRBV5-6 with TRBJ2-7, with 7 bases lining up with TRBD1. Per the germline V gene, CDR1 is SGHDT and CDR2 is YYEEEE. The length of the CDR3 is 12 residues. V dropped 3 bases and J dropped 7; count of bases not matched to a gene: 4. The CDR3 region is CASSSSGGEQYF. DNA of the CDR3: TGTGCCAGCAGCTCCTCAGGGGGTGAGCAGTACTTC.

A remark on this clone: Other nucleotide sequences in the sample specify the same CDR3. The V and J genes are TRBV9 and TRBJ2-7; the match to TRBD2 covers 8 bases. After removal of 4 bases from V and 3 bases from J, the junction contained 9 bases not matched to a gene. The germline V gene encodes CDR1 SGDLS and CDR2 YYNGEE. The CDR3 is made up of 15 amino acids. In nucleotides, the CDR3 is TGTGCCAGCAGCACCGGCCGGAGCGGGAGCTACGAGCAGTACTTC. This gives the protein CASSTGRSGSYEQYF.

The genes are TRBV7-3 and TRBJ2-1, with 10 bases aligning to TRBD2. This CDR3 has 17 residues. With V trimmed by 0 bases and J by 3 bases, 5 bases remained unmatched. Germline CDR1 is SGHTA and CDR2 is FQGTGA. CDR3 coding DNA: TGTGCCAGCAGCTTAACTCTCCGACTAGCGGGCTACAATGAGCAGTTCTTC. It translates to CASSLTLRLAGYNEQFF. The full variable domain, in which reference TRBV7-3 and TRBJ2-1 provide the parts outside the CDR3, is GAGVSQTPSNKVTEKGKYVELRCDPISGHTALYWYRQSLGQGPEFLIYFQGTGAADDSGLPNDRFFAVRPEGSVSTLKIQRTERGDSAVYLCASSLTLRLAGYNEQFFGPGTRLTVL.

The V call is TRBV2, the J call TRBJ2-5, with 9 bases fitting TRBD1. Germline CDR1 is SNHLY and CDR2 is FYNNEI. The CDR3 has 19 residues. J gave up 3 bases and V 5 bases, and 19 bases lay outside the gene matches. The CDR3 here is CASSPGQGNGRGTKETQYF. CDR3 nucleotide sequence: TGTGCCAGCAGTCCGGGACAGGGCAACGGAAGGGGAACTAAAGAGACCCAGTACTTC.

This chain joins TRBV6-5 and TRBJ1-1; TRBD1 matches 7 bases. The V and J ends lost 6 bases and 3 bases, in that order; junction bases with no gene match: 4. Germline CDR1 and CDR2: MNHEY and SVGAGI. The CDR3 runs 13 residues. The CDR3: CASRRGRDTEAFF. The CDR3 DNA is TGTGCCAGCAGAAGGGGGCGGGACACTGAAGCTTTCTTT.

The chain joins TRBV5-6 to TRBJ2-2, with D hard to call. The V gene lost 2 bases and the J gene lost 3 bases, with 14 bases spanning the gap. The length of the CDR3 is 16 residues. Germline loops: CDR1 SGHDT, CDR2 YYEEEE. The CDR3 sequence is CASSLWAPRHTGELFF. The CDR3 DNA sequence: TGTGCCAGCAGCTTATGGGCCCCAAGACACACCGGGGAGCTGTTTTTT.

The CDR3 bases are TGTGCCAGCAGCACGGGACAGGGGGAACCGGATACGCAGTATTTT. As protein: CASSTGQGEPDTQYF. The chain is built from TRBV5-4 and TRBJ2-3, with TRBD1 identical over 11 bases. Trimming took 4 bases from V and 6 from J; bases not matched to a gene: 7. The CDR3 is 15 amino acids. The germline gives CDR1 SGHNT, CDR2 YYREEE (reference sequence). Full variable domain (rest looked up from reference TRBV5-4 and TRBJ2-3): ETGVTQSPTHLIKTRGQQVTLRCSSQSGHNTVSWYQQALGQGPQFIFQYYREEENGRGNFPPRFSGLQFPNYSSELNVNALELDDSALYLCASSTGQGEPDTQYFGPGTRLTVL.

This chain joins TRBV5-1 and TRBJ2-3; TRBD2 is a possible D gene (5 bases). This CDR3 region has 14 residues. The germline CDR1 and CDR2 sequences are SGHRS and YFSETQ. V was clipped by 4 bases and J by 1 base, with 10 bases between them. The CDR3 DNA is TGCGCCAGCAGCCTCAGGACTGGCACAGATACGCAGTATTTT. Translation: CASSLRTGTDTQYF.

The rearrangement joins TRBV27 to TRBJ1-2, with TRBD1 as a possible D gene (5 bases). The CDR3 has 14 residues. Germline V lookup: CDR1 MNHEY, CDR2 SMNVEV (reference sequence). The V gene lost 2 bases and the J gene lost 6 bases, with 13 bases spanning the gap. The CDR3 DNA reads as TGTGCCAGCAGTTTAGGCGGGACGGTAAATGGCTACACCTTC. Protein product: CASSLGGTVNGYTF.

The chain joins TRBV28 to TRBJ1-2, with D unclear. V lost 6 bases and J 3 bases, leaving 8 bases between the germline ends. Germline V CDR1 and CDR2: MDHEN, SYDVKM. The CDR3 runs 12 residues. The CDR3: CASSFIDYGYTF. CDR3 DNA sequence: TGTGCCAGCAGCTTTATCGACTATGGCTACACCTTC.

This clone was seen a single time. The junction and the germline gene differ at one end; a read error may be behind it. The CDR3 DNA reads as TGTGCCAGCTCACCACCGGGCAGATCCTACGGGCAGTACTTC. The encoded protein is CASSPPGRSYGQYF. The V and J genes are TRBV18 and TRBJ2-7, with D unresolved. The germline V gene has CDR1 KGHSH and CDR2 LQKENI. The CDR3 covers 14 residues.

The V call is TRBV11-2, the J call TRBJ2-5; D gene unclear. CDR1 SGHAT and CDR2 FQNNGV come from the germline V gene. V lost 1 base and J lost 1, with 4 bases in between. This CDR3 has 13 residues. CDR3 region: CASSLGAQETQYF. The CDR3 DNA sequence: TGTGCCAGCAGCTTAGGGGCCCAAGAGACCCAGTACTTC.